These 11 T cell receptor beta chains came from one sample sequenced in a study of regulatory T cells in long-lasting Graves disease. Time point of the sample: newly diagnosed GD, antithyroid drugs for less than 3 months. PBMCs were the source of the RNA used for TCR sequencing. HTBI primers from iRepertoire and Arm-PCR of CDR3 regions yielded the TCR beta libraries. TCRdb reprocessed the multiplex PCR reads with MiXCR, giving one entry per CDR3 protein. The sample has roughly 320,000 distinct CDR3 sequences, 16% seen once; the top ten hold just under 30%. The data were also submitted as part of a second study, on T cells in Graves' hyperthyroidism and ophthalmopathy.

Source: peripheral blood mononuclear cells (PBMCs), taken at new diagnosis, from a patient treated with antithyroid drugs. The receptors here all came from a man between 40 and 49 years old with Graves disease.

At least ten counts were recorded for this clonotype. The chain links TRBV30 to TRBJ2-3; the D gene is possibly TRBD1 (5 bases). The CDR3 covers 12 residues. V was shortened by 0 bases and J by 8 bases, with 9 bases between the two germline ends. Germline V gene sequence: CDR1 GTSNPN, CDR2 SVGIG (reference sequence). CDR3 sequence reads: CAWSVLRVTQYF. CDR3 DNA: TGTGCCTGGAGTGTACTCAGGGTTACGCAGTATTTT.

This clonotype was recorded many times. V usage is TRBV6-2 or TRBV6-3 and J usage is TRBJ2-7; the D gene is possibly TRBD1 (6 bases). Per the germline V gene, CDR1 is MNHEY and CDR2 is SVGEGT. The CDR3 totals 16 residues. V was cut by 4 bases and J by 3 bases, with 19 bases left in between. CDR3: CASSSYRVREGYEQYF. The CDR3 DNA follows: TGTGCCAGCAGTTCCTACAGGGTCCGAGAGGGCTACGAGCAGTACTTC.

A few counts support this clonotype. The chain carries TRBV7-9 and TRBJ1-4; possibly TRBD1 for D (5 bases). This CDR3 contains 14 residues. Looked up from germline, CDR1 is SEHNR and CDR2 is FQNEAQ (reference sequence). Trimming pared 1 base from V and 3 bases from J, leaving 6 bases between. CDR3 DNA sequence: TGTGCCAGCAGCTTAGGCAGGGCTAATGAAAAACTGTTTTTT. Its protein product is CASSLGRANEKLFF.

This clonotype was detected many times. This chain joins TRBV2 and TRBJ2-3; D is uncertain. The CDR3 runs to 15 residues. Germline V gene data show CDR1 as SNHLY and CDR2 as FYNNEI. V was pared by 5 bases and J by 0 bases, with 12 bases between. CDR3 bases: TGTGCCAGCAGTCGAACATTCCCTAGCACAGATACGCAGTATTTT. This translates into CASSRTFPSTDTQYF.

This rearrangement joins TRBV7-6 to TRBJ2-3; tentative D call: TRBD2 (7 bases). V lost 5 bases and J 4 bases, leaving 13 bases between the germline ends. The CDR3 extends over 14 amino acids. Germline CDR1 reads SGHVS; CDR2 reads FNYEAQ. The CDR3 region has the DNA TGTGCCAGCAGCCCTCTGGGGGGGCCAGATACGCAGTATTTT. Amino acid sequence: CASSPLGGPDTQYF.

The sample holds many counts of this clonotype. This chain joins TRBV20-1 and TRBJ2-3; 11 nucleotides match TRBD2. Losses at the gene ends were 5 bases for V and 8 bases for J; bases not matched to a gene: 15. The CDR3 length is 16 residues. Per germline, CDR1 DFQATT and CDR2 SNEGSKA (reference sequence). The CDR3 DNA is TGCAGTGCTCCCTGGGGTCGGCTAGCGGGGGGAGGTACGCAGTATTTT. This gives the protein CSAPWGRLAGGGTQYF.

The chain links TRBV2 to TRBJ2-1, with a possible D match to TRBD2 (5 bases). This CDR3 comprises 15 residues. Germline CDR1 SNHLY, CDR2 FYNNEI. Trimming shortened V by 10 bases and J by 0 bases, and 16 bases separated the two germline ends. The DNA of the CDR3 is TGTGCCATCTTCCCCGGGGATAGCTCCTACAATGAGCAGTTCTTC. Translation: CAIFPGDSSYNEQFF.

The V gene is TRBV4-1, the J gene TRBJ1-2; D call uncertain. The CDR3 contains 15 residues. V lost 1 base to trimming and J lost 0 bases, with 9 bases between them. Per the germline V gene, CDR1 is MGHRA and CDR2 is YSYEKL. Here the CDR3 DNA reads TGCGCCAGCAGCCAAGTTGGCAGGTCTAACTATGGCTACACCTTC. Translated, it gives CASSQVGRSNYGYTF.

The chain joins TRBV5-4 to TRBJ2-7; D is uncertain. The V gene lost 0 bases and the J gene lost 5 bases, with 6 bases spanning the gap. This CDR3 region has 12 residues. CDR1 SGHNT and CDR2 YYREEE come from the germline V gene (reference sequence). The CDR3 bases are TGTGCCAGCAGCTTGGTGTACGACGAGCAGTACTTC. Protein: CASSLVYDEQYF. Together with reference TRBV5-4 and TRBJ2-7, the CDR3 gives the full variable domain: ETGVTQSPTHLIKTRGQQVTLRCSSQSGHNTVSWYQQALGQGPQFIFQYYREEENGRGNFPPRFSGLQFPNYSSELNVNALELDDSALYLCASSLVYDEQYFGPGTRLTVT.

Many counts were recorded for this clonotype. The junction departs from the called germline gene at one end, perhaps through a read error. This sequence joins TRBV5-5 and TRBJ2-1; D might be TRBD1 (6 bases). The length of the CDR3 is 15 residues. Germline assignment: CDR1 SGHKS and CDR2 YYEKEE (reference sequence). CDR3 residues: CASRNGDMWHNKQFF. DNA for the CDR3: TGTGCCAGCAGAAACGGGGACATGTGGCACAATAAGCAGTTCTTC.

Comment on this clonotype: This may come from a read error, since a much larger clone is one base off. V usage is TRBV6-5 and J usage is TRBJ2-3, with D perhaps being TRBD1 or TRBD2 (6 bases each). Germline V lookup: CDR1 MNHEY, CDR2 SVGAGI. The CDR3 has 16 amino acids. CDR3 sequence reads: CASSYRGEISTDTHYF. The CDR3 coding sequence is TGTGCCAGCAGTTACAGGGGGGAAATATCCACAGATACGCATTATTTT.